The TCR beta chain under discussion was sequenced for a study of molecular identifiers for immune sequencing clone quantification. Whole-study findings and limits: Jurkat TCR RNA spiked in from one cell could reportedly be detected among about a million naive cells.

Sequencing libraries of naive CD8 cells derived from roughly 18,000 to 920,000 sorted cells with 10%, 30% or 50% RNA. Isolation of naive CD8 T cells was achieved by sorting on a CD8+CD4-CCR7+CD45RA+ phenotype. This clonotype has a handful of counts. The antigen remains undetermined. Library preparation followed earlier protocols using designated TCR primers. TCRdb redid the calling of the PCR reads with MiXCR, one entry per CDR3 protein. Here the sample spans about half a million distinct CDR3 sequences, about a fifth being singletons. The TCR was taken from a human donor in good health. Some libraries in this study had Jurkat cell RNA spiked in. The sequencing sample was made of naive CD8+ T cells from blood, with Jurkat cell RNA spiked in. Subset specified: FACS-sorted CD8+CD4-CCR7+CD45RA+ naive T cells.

The CDR3 loop is CASSYGTPGEFF. For the CDR3, the DNA is TGTGCCAGCAGTTACGGGACACCGGGAGAGTTCTTC. V is TRBV6-2 or TRBV6-3 and J is TRBJ2-1; the D call may be TRBD1 or TRBD2 (6 bases each). The V gene's germline CDR1 is MNHEY and CDR2 SVGEGT. This CDR3 spans 12 amino acids. The V and J ends lost 2 bases and 14 bases respectively, with 13 bases between them.